The source of this T cell receptor (beta chain) is a study of control samples from healthy donors and cancer patients. Using immunoSEQ multiplex PCR, the repertoire was profiled, and TCRdb retains in-frame clones only, with some absent. Among 75,000 to 100,000 clones listed, 80% to 95% were seen once. The CDR3 is 17 amino acids. J gave up 0 bases and V 4 bases, and 5 bases lay outside the gene matches. Germline V gene sequence: CDR1 MGHDK, CDR2 SYGVNS. Sequenced: blood. The chain has TRBV25-1 and TRBJ1-3; 11 bases line up with TRBD1. This sequence was found in a human donor in good health. The donor label of this sample is uncertain. In DNA, the CDR3 is TGTGCCAGCAGTGGAAGGGACAGGGGGTTCTCTGGAAACACCATATATTTT. Protein: CASSGRDRGFSGNTIYF.